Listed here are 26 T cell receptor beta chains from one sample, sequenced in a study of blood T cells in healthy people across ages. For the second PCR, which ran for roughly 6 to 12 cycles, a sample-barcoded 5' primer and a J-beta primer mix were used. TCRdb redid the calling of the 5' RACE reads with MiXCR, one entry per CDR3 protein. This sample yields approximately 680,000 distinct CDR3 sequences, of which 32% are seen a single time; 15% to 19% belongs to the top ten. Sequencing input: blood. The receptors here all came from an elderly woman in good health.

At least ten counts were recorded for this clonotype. Here the CDR3 DNA reads TGTGCCAGCAGGGGGACTTTTTACAATGAGCAGTTCTTC. Amino acid sequence: CASRGTFYNEQFF. This chain uses TRBV6-1 with TRBJ2-1; a possible D gene is TRBD2 (6 bases). The CDR3 is made up of 13 amino acids. V gave up 6 bases and J gave up 4 bases, with 10 bases separating them. Germline V gives CDR1 MNHNS, CDR2 SASEGT.

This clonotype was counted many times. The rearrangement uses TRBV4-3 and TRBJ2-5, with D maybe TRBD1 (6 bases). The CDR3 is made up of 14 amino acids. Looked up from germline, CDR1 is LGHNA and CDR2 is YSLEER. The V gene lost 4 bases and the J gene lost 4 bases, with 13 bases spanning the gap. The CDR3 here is CASSLTGMGETQYF. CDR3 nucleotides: TGCGCCAGCAGCCTTACAGGGATGGGAGAGACCCAGTACTTC.

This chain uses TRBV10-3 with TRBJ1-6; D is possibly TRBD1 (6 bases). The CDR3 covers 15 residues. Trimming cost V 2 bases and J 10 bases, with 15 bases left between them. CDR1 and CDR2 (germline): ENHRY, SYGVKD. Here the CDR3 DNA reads TGTGCCATCAGTGAGGGGGGGGGCTTACGGTCACCCCTCCACTTT. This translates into CAISEGGGLRSPLHF.

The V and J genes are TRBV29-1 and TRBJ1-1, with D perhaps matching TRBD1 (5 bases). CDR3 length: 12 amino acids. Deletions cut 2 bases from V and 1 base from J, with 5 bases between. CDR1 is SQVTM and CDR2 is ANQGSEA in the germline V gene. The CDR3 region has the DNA TGCAGCGTTGAAAGGGGGAACACTGAAGCTTTCTTT. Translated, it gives CSVERGNTEAFF.

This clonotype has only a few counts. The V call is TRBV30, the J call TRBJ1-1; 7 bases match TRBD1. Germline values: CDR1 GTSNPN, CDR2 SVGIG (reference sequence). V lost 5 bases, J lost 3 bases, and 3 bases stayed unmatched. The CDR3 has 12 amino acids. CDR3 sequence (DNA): TGTGCCTGGGGAGACAGGGACACTGAAGCTTTCTTT. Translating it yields CAWGDRDTEAFF.

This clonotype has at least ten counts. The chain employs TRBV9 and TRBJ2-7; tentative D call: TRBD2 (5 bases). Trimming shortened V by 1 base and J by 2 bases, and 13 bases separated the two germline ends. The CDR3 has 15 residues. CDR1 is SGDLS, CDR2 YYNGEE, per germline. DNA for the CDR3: TGTGCCAGCAGCGTACGGGCGGGCCATACCTACGAGCAGTACTTC. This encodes CASSVRAGHTYEQYF.

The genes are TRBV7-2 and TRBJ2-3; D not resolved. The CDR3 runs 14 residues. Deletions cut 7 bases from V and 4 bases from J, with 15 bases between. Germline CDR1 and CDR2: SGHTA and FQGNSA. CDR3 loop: CASTPNHWADTQYF. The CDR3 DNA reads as TGTGCCAGCACCCCGAACCATTGGGCAGATACGCAGTATTTT.

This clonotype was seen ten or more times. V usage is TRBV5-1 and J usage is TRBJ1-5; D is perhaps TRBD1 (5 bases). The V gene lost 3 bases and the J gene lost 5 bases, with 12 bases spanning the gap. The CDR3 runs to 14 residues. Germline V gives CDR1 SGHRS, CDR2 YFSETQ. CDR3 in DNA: TGCGCCAGCAGCTCCCTGGGGGGTGATCAGCCCCAGCATTTT. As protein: CASSSLGGDQPQHF.

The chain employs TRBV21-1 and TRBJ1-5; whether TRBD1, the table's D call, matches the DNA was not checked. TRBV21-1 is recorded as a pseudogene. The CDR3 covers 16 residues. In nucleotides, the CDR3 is TGTGCCAGCAGCGCTGGGACAGGGGTGAGCAATCAGCCCCAGCATTTT. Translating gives CASSAGTGVSNQPQHF.

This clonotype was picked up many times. In nucleotides, the CDR3 is TGTGCCACCAGCAGAGAACCGGGGGTATACGAGCAGTACTTC. It is translated as CATSREPGVYEQYF. The V and J genes are TRBV15 and TRBJ2-7; possible D gene TRBD2, 6 bases. This CDR3 comprises 14 residues. The germline V gene has CDR1 LNHNV and CDR2 YYDKDF (reference sequence). With 0 bases removed from V and 4 bases from J, the gap between germline ends came to 10 bases.

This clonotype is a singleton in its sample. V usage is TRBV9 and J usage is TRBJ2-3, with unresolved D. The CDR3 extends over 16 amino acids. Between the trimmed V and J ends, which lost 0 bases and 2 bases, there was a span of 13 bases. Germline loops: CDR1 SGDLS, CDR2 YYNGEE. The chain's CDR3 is CASSVDGSSFTDTQYF. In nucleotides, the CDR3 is TGTGCCAGCAGCGTAGACGGCAGCTCGTTCACAGATACGCAGTATTTT.

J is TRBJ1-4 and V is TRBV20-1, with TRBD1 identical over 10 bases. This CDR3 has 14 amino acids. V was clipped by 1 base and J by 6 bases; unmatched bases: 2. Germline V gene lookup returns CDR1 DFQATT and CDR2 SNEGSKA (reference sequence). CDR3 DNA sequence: TGCAGTGCTAGAGTAGGACAGGGGGATGAAAAACTGTTTTTT. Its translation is CSARVGQGDEKLFF.

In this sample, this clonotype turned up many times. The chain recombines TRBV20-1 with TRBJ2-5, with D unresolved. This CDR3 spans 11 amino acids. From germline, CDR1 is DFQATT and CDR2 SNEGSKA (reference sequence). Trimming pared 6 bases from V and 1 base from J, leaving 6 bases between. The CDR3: CSAVAQETQYF. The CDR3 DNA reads TGCAGTGCCGTTGCCCAAGAGACCCAGTACTTC.

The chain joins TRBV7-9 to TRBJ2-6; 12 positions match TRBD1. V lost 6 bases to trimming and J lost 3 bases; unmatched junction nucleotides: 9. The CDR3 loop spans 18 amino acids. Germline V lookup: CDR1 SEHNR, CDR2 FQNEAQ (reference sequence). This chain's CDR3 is CASRSIRDRGRGANVLTF. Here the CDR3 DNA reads TGTGCCAGCAGATCTATCCGGGACAGGGGGCGTGGGGCCAACGTCCTGACTTTC.

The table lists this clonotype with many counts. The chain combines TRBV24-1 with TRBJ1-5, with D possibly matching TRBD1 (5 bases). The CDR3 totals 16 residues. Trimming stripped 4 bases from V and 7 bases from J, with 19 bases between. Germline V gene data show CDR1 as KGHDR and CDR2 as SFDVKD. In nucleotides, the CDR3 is TGTGCCACCAGTGACCGCCGGGGCAGGGAGGGCCAGCCCCAGCATTTT. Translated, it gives CATSDRRGREGQPQHF.

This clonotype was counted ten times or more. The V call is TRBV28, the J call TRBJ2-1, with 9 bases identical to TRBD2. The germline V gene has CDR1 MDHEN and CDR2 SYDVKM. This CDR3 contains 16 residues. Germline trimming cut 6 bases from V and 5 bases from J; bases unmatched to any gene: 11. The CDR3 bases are TGTGCCAGCAGCCCGGGCCAGCGGGGGGTGAACAATGAGCAGTTCTTC. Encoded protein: CASSPGQRGVNNEQFF.

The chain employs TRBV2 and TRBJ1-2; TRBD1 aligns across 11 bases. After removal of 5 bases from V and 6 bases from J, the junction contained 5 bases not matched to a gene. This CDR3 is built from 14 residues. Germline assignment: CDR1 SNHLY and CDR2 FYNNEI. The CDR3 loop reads CASSRTGGSDGYTF. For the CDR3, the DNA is TGTGCCAGCAGTAGGACAGGGGGCAGCGATGGCTACACCTTC.

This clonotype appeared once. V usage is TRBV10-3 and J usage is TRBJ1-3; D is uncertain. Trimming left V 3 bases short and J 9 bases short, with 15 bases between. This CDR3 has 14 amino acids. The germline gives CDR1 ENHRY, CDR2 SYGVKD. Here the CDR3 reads CAISDDRWPSTIYF. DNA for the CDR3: TGTGCCATCAGTGACGACCGATGGCCTTCCACCATATATTTT.

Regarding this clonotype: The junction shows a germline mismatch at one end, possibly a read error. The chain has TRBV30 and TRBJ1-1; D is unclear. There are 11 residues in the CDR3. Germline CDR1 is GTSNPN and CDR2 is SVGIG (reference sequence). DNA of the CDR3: TGTGCCTGGGACGTGAATACTGAAGCTTTCTTT. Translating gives CAWDVNTEAFF.

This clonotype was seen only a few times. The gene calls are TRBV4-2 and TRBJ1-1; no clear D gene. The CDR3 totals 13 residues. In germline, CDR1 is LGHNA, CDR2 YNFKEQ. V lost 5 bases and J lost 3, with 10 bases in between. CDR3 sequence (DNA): TGTGCCAGCAGCGAGGTCTTGGACACTGAAGCTTTCTTT. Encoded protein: CASSEVLDTEAFF.

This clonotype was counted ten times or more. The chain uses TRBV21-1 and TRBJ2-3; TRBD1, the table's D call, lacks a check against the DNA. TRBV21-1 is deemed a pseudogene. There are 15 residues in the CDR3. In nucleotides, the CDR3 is TGTGCCAGCAGCAAGGAGAGGGGGTCCCTAGATACGCAGTATTTT. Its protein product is CASSKERGSLDTQYF.

The CDR3 DNA follows: TGTGCCAGCAGCTTGCGTCGGACAGGCCTCATGAACACTGAAGCTTTCTTT. This encodes CASSLRRTGLMNTEAFF. The chain combines TRBV5-6 with TRBJ1-1, with TRBD1 matching 7 bases. V lost 1 base to trimming and J lost 0 bases; unmatched junction nucleotides: 9. Germline CDR1 is SGHDT and CDR2 is YYEEEE. The CDR3 covers 17 residues.

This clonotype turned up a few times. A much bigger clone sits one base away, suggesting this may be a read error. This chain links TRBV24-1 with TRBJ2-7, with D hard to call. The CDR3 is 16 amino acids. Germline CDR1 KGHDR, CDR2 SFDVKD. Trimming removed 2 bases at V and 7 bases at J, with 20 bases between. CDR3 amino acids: CATSDSGLTTYNEQYF. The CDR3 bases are TGTGCCACCAGTGATTCCGGGCTCACCACATACAATGAGCAGTACTTC.

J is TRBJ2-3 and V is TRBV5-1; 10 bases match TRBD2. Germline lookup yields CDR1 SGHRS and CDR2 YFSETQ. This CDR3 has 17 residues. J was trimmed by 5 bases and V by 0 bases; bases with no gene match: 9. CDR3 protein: CASSLAVDIAGGDTQYF. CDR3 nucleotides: TGCGCCAGCAGCTTGGCCGTCGATATAGCGGGAGGAGATACGCAGTATTTT.

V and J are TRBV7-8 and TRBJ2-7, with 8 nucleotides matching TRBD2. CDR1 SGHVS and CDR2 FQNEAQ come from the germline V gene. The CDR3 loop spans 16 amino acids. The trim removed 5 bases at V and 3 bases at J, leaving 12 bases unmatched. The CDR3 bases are TGTGCCAGCAGCCCCCTCGGAGCGGGGGACCACTACGAGCAGTACTTC. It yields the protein CASSPLGAGDHYEQYF.

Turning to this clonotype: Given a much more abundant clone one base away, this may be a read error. CDR3 protein: CATRSSGALSNEQYF. CDR3 nucleotides: TGCGCCACCAGAAGTTCGGGGGCGCTTAGCAATGAGCAGTACTTC. The chain recombines TRBV10-2 with TRBJ2-7, with D perhaps matching TRBD1 or TRBD2 (6 bases each). This CDR3 comprises 15 residues. V was cut by 10 bases and J by 7 bases, with 26 bases left in between. Germline V lookup: CDR1 WSHSY, CDR2 SAAADI.